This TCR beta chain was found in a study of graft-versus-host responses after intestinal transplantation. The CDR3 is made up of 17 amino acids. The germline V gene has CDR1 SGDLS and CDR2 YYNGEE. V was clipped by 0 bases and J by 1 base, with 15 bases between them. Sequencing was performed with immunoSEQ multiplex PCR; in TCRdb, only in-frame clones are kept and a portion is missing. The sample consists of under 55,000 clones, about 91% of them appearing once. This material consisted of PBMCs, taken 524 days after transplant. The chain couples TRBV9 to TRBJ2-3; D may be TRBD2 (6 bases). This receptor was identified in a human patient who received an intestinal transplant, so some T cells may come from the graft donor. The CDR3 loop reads CASSVAKDGSGTDTQYF. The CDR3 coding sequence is TGTGCCAGCAGCGTAGCTAAGGACGGGAGTGGCACAGATACGCAGTATTTT.